The entry below describes one T cell receptor beta chain. The target antigen is unknown. Documented time point: persistent/refractory GD, antithyroid drugs over 5 years with positive TRAb. From PBMCs, RNA was extracted and then used to make the TCR library. CDR3 size: 16 residues. Per the germline V gene, CDR1 is SGHTA and CDR2 is FQGNSA. V lost 5 bases to trimming and J lost 5 bases; unmatched junction nucleotides: 9. This specimen belongs to a study of regulatory T cells in long-lasting Graves disease. Findings and limits, study-wide: Owing to a sample size that was small, accuracy may have been reduced.

In building TCR beta libraries, iRepertoire HTBI primers were used together with Arm-PCR of CDR3 regions. TCRdb re-derived calls from the multiplex PCR reads in MiXCR, one entry per CDR3 protein. The sample consists of 350,000 to 450,000 distinct CDR3 sequences, around 23% of them appearing once. The rearrangement uses TRBV7-2 and TRBJ2-7; 13 bases map to TRBD2. Sample: peripheral blood mononuclear cells (PBMCs), taken when the disease was refractory, from a patient treated with antithyroid drugs. This receptor was identified in a woman aged 40-49 years with Graves disease. The CDR3 is CASSRGLAGVSNEQYF. For the CDR3, the DNA is TGTGCCAGCAGCCGCGGACTAGCGGGAGTTAGCAACGAGCAGTACTTC. The complete variable domain, with remaining parts taken from reference TRBV7-2 and TRBJ2-7, reads GAGVSQSPSNKVTEKGKDVELRCDPISGHTALYWYRQSLGQGLEFLIYFQGNSAPDKSGLPSDRFSAERTGGSVSTLTIQRTQQEDSAVYLCASSRGLAGVSNEQYFGPGTRLTVT.